These 25 T cell receptor beta chains share one sample of origin, sequenced in a study of control samples from healthy donors and cancer patients. Repertoires were generated with immunoSEQ multiplex PCR, while TCRdb's copy carries only in-frame clones and drops some. In the table there are 140,000 or so clones, approximately 88% of which are singletons. The sample consisted of blood. The source of these receptors is a man aged 25 to 45 in good health.

Regarding this clone: The germline gene is not matched at one end of the junction; a read error may be the cause. The rearrangement links TRBV4-3 to TRBJ2-7, with 8 bases identical to TRBD1. The CDR3 has 11 residues. The germline V gene has CDR1 LGHNA and CDR2 YSLEER. The CDR3 sequence: CASSLRGPLFF. The CDR3 DNA follows: TGCGCCAGCAGCCTCAGGGGGCCGCTCTTCTTC.

The chain uses TRBV15 and TRBJ1-1; D not certain. The CDR3 extends over 13 amino acids. Trimming pared 1 base from V and 0 bases from J, leaving 3 bases between. Germline V gene data show CDR1 as LNHNV and CDR2 as YYDKDF (reference sequence). The CDR3 bases are TGTGCCACCAGCAGAGTTATGAACACTGAAGCTTTCTTT. Translation: CATSRVMNTEAFF.

The gene calls are TRBV19 and TRBJ1-6; D gene uncertain. The CDR3 is made up of 13 amino acids. Trimming left V 9 bases short and J 4 bases short, with 10 bases between. Germline V gene lookup returns CDR1 LNHDA and CDR2 SQIVND (reference sequence). The CDR3 here is CASQVNYNSPLHF. CDR3 in DNA: TGTGCCAGCCAAGTAAATTATAATTCACCCCTCCACTTT.

V and J are TRBV5-3 and TRBJ2-5; D is unclear. TRBV5-3 falls under the ORF class, with uncertain function. With 8 bases removed from V and 2 bases from J, the gap between germline ends came to 4 bases. This CDR3 comprises 10 residues. The CDR3 DNA reads TGTGCCAGTCATCAAGAGACCCAGTACTTC. It specifies CASHQETQYF.

The chain has TRBV5-8 and TRBJ2-3; 8 bases fit TRBD1. V shed 1 base, J shed 0 bases, and the junction held 1 base outside the gene matches. Germline CDR1 reads SGHTS; CDR2 reads YDEGEE. This CDR3 contains 15 residues. CDR3 DNA sequence: TGTGCCAGCAGCTTGACAGGGGGTAGCACAGATACGCAGTATTTT. It encodes CASSLTGGSTDTQYF. Complete variable domain (other parts from reference TRBV5-8 and TRBJ2-3): EAGVTQSPTHLIKTRGQQATLRCSPISGHTSVYWYQQALGLGLQFLLWYDEGEERNRGNFPPRFSGRQFPNYSSELNVNALELEDSALYLCASSLTGGSTDTQYFGPGTRLTVL.

This chain connects TRBV6-6 to TRBJ2-5, with 8 bases lining up with TRBD2. This CDR3 is 16 amino acids long. Losses at the gene ends were 7 bases for V and 2 bases for J; bases not matched to a gene: 12. CDR1 and CDR2 from the germline V gene are MNHNY and SVGAGI (reference sequence). The CDR3 region has the DNA TGTGCCAGCATCCTAATGCCTAGCGGGTCACAAGAGACCCAGTACTTC. Translated, it gives CASILMPSGSQETQYF.

The gene calls are TRBV9 and TRBJ1-1; D is unresolved. The V end lost 4 bases, the J end lost 4 bases, and 17 bases lay between the germline ends. The CDR3 covers 15 residues. Germline V gene sequence: CDR1 SGDLS, CDR2 YYNGEE. The CDR3 bases are TGTGCCAGCAGCCCCAGGACGGGCGGTGGCACTGAAGCTTTCTTT. This encodes CASSPRTGGGTEAFF. Complete variable domain (other parts from reference TRBV9 and TRBJ1-1): DSGVTQTPKHLITATGQRVTLRCSPRSGDLSVYWYQQSLDQGLQFLIQYYNGEERAKGNILERFSAQQFPDLHSELNLSSLELGDSALYFCASSPRTGGGTEAFFGQGTRLTVV.

This sequence joins TRBV9 and TRBJ2-7; D perhaps matches TRBD1 (6 bases). This CDR3 is built from 15 residues. Germline V gene sequence: CDR1 SGDLS, CDR2 YYNGEE. V lost 0 bases and J 2 bases, leaving 12 bases between the germline ends. The CDR3 reads CASSVAVGAAYEQYF. The CDR3 DNA reads as TGTGCCAGCAGCGTAGCAGTGGGGGCGGCCTACGAGCAGTACTTC.

The rearrangement links TRBV6-5 to TRBJ1-6; perhaps TRBD1 as D (6 bases). V was shortened by 7 bases and J by 7 bases, with 11 bases between the two germline ends. CDR3 size: 13 residues. The germline CDR1 and CDR2 sequences are MNHEY and SVGAGI. The CDR3 region is CASNRVLNSPLHF. The DNA for the CDR3 is TGTGCCAGCAACAGGGTTTTGAATTCACCCCTCCACTTT.

The chain links TRBV7-2 to TRBJ1-5, with D perhaps TRBD1 (6 bases). Germline loops: CDR1 SGHTA, CDR2 FQGNSA. This CDR3 spans 15 amino acids. Deletions cut 2 bases from V and 3 bases from J, with 11 bases between. CDR3 coding DNA: TGTGCCAGCAGCTTAATGGGACAAGCCAATCAGCCCCAGCATTTT. It codes for CASSLMGQANQPQHF.

The chain combines TRBV5-4 with TRBJ2-5; D perhaps matches TRBD2 (7 bases). The CDR3 is 14 residues long. V was clipped by 4 bases and J by 5 bases, with 15 bases between them. Looked up from germline, CDR1 is SGHNT and CDR2 is YYREEE (reference sequence). CDR3 region: CASSTPGGGETQYF. CDR3 DNA: TGTGCCAGCAGCACCCCGGGGGGCGGGGAGACCCAGTACTTC.

The CDR3 protein is CASSSTMFIRSPNEQFF. In nucleotides, the CDR3 is TGTGCCAGCAGCTCCACGATGTTCATTAGGTCGCCGAATGAGCAGTTCTTC. The chain recombines TRBV5-8 with TRBJ2-1; no reliable D call. CDR3 length: 17 residues. V lost 3 bases and J 7 bases, leaving 23 bases between the germline ends. Germline lookup yields CDR1 SGHTS and CDR2 YDEGEE.

V gene TRBV20-1 combines with J gene TRBJ1-6; D perhaps matches TRBD1 (6 bases). The CDR3 totals 17 residues. Germline values: CDR1 DFQATT, CDR2 SNEGSKA (reference sequence). V was clipped by 3 bases and J by 0 bases, with 15 bases between them. CDR3 protein: CSASVPGASSYNSPLHF. The CDR3 region has the DNA TGCAGTGCTAGTGTCCCAGGGGCGAGCTCCTATAATTCACCCCTCCACTTT.

This chain uses TRBV6-2 or TRBV6-3 with TRBJ1-5; D not resolved. CDR1 and CDR2 (germline): MNHEY, SVGEGT. V was cut by 5 bases and J by 6 bases, with 8 bases left in between. The CDR3 is made up of 12 amino acids. For the CDR3, the DNA is TGTGCCAGCAGTGATACCCTTCAGCCCCAGCATTTT. Translated: CASSDTLQPQHF.

The J gene is TRBJ2-7, the V gene TRBV27; 10 bases match TRBD2. V shed 5 bases, J shed 2 bases, and the junction held 6 bases outside the gene matches. The length of the CDR3 is 15 residues. CDR1 and CDR2 from the germline V gene are MNHEY and SMNVEV (reference sequence). The CDR3 sequence: CASSMGLARTYEQYF. The DNA for the CDR3 is TGTGCCAGCAGTATGGGACTAGCGCGTACCTACGAGCAGTACTTC.

V is TRBV11-3 and J is TRBJ2-5, with D possibly being TRBD1 or TRBD2 (5 bases each). Trimming took off 3 bases at V and 5 bases at J, with 25 bases between the two ends. Germline values: CDR1 SGHNT, CDR2 YENEEA. The CDR3 runs 18 residues. CDR3 sequence (DNA): TGTGCCAGCAGCTTGGGGGTATTAGGAGCCGGGCCGGGGGAGACCCAGTACTTC. Translating it yields CASSLGVLGAGPGETQYF.

V usage is TRBV7-3 and J usage is TRBJ2-5; D may match TRBD1 or TRBD2 (5 bases each). Germline loops: CDR1 SGHTA, CDR2 FQGTGA. Trimming removed 2 bases at V and 7 bases at J, with 11 bases between. The CDR3 runs to 13 residues. CDR3 nucleotides: TGTGCCAGCAGCTTACACCGGGACGGGACCCAGTACTTC. It translates to CASSLHRDGTQYF.

This clone showed up just a few times. The V gene is TRBV6-4, the J gene TRBJ2-2; D is unclear. There are 13 residues in the CDR3. The germline V and J ends were trimmed by 3 bases and 3 bases, with 5 bases remaining between them. CDR1 is MRHNA and CDR2 is SNTAGT in the germline V gene. The CDR3 DNA is TGTGCCAGCAGTGATACGGACACCGGGGAGCTGTTTTTT. Protein product: CASSDTDTGELFF.

The V call is TRBV29-1, the J call TRBJ1-1; D not certain. This CDR3 has 13 residues. The ends were cut back, 1 base at V and 1 base at J, with 7 bases in the middle. CDR1 and CDR2 from the germline V gene are SQVTM and ANQGSEA. This chain's CDR3 is CSVEGTQNTEAFF. DNA of the CDR3: TGCAGCGTTGAAGGGACCCAGAACACTGAAGCTTTCTTT.

The V gene is TRBV4-3, the J gene TRBJ2-2; D gene unclear. The V gene lost 4 bases and the J gene lost 4 bases, with 10 bases spanning the gap. CDR1 and CDR2 (germline): LGHNA, YSLEER. The CDR3 extends over 14 amino acids. CDR3 protein: CASSRGPLTGELFF. The CDR3 region has the DNA TGCGCCAGCAGCCGCGGACCTCTCACCGGGGAGCTGTTTTTT.

Worth noting for this clone: One end of the junction fails to match germline, which may point to a read error. This sequence joins TRBV7-2 and TRBJ2-1; 8 bases are shared with TRBD2. Germline V gene sequence: CDR1 SGHTA, CDR2 FQGNSA. The CDR3 is made up of 15 amino acids. Here the CDR3 reads CASSLAGQHYNEQFF. CDR3 coding DNA: TGTGCCAGCAGCCTAGCGGGTCAACACTACAATGAGCAGTTCTTC. Combining the CDR3 with reference TRBV7-2 and TRBJ2-1 gives the whole variable domain GAGVSQSPSNKVTEKGKDVELRCDPISGHTALYWYRQSLGQGLEFLIYFQGNSAPDKSGLPSDRFSAERTGGSVSTLTIQRTQQEDSAVYLCASSLAGQHYNEQFFGPGTRLTVL.

This clone was seen more than once but under ten times. This chain connects TRBV4-1 to TRBJ1-5, with D maybe TRBD1 (6 bases). V was trimmed by 0 bases and J by 3 bases, leaving 12 bases between them. The length of the CDR3 is 16 residues. Germline V gene sequence: CDR1 MGHRA, CDR2 YSYEKL. In DNA, the CDR3 is TGCGCCAGCAGCCAAGATCTGGACAGCCCCAATCAGCCCCAGCATTTT. This gives the protein CASSQDLDSPNQPQHF.

The CDR3 coding sequence is TGTGCCAGCAGCTTAGATTTTGGGGGGCGGGCCTCTGGGGCCAACGTCCTGACTTTC. It yields the protein CASSLDFGGRASGANVLTF. V and J are TRBV7-8 and TRBJ2-6, with D tentatively TRBD1 or TRBD2 (6 bases each). Per germline, CDR1 SGHVS and CDR2 FQNEAQ. This CDR3 comprises 19 residues. Trimming took off 1 base at V and 0 bases at J, with 16 bases between the two ends. The complete variable domain, with remaining parts taken from reference TRBV7-8 and TRBJ2-6, reads GAGVSQSPRYKVAKRGQDVALRCDPISGHVSLFWYQQALGQGPEFLTYFQNEAQLDKSGLPSDRFFAERPEGSVSTLKIQRTQQEDSAVYLCASSLDFGGRASGANVLTFGAGSRLTVL.

The rearrangement links TRBV3-1 (or the pseudogene TRBV3-2) to TRBJ2-3; TRBD2 might be the D (5 bases). The CDR3 extends over 15 amino acids. Germline CDR1 LGHDT, CDR2 YNNKEL (reference sequence). V was shortened by 2 bases and J by 1 base, with 10 bases between the two germline ends. CDR3 protein: CASSQLGSGTDTQYF. DNA of the CDR3: TGTGCCAGCAGCCAACTGGGGAGTGGCACAGATACGCAGTATTTT.

The chain employs TRBV6-1 and TRBJ1-2, with 9 bases aligning to TRBD1. The CDR3 totals 16 residues. The germline V gene has CDR1 MNHNS and CDR2 SASEGT. Losses at the gene ends were 1 base for V and 8 bases for J; bases not matched to a gene: 11. The CDR3 DNA follows: TGTGCCAGCAGTGAAGAGTTACAGGGGGCTACACGGGGCTACACCTTC. This codes for CASSEELQGATRGYTF.